These T cell receptor beta chains were read from a single sample in a study of blood T cells in healthy people across ages. TCRdb redid the calling of the 5' RACE reads with MiXCR, one entry per CDR3 protein. Among 1.5 million to 1.9 million distinct CDR3 sequences listed, roughly 43% were seen once. The specimen sequenced was blood. The receptors derive from a young woman in good health. CDR3s include the opening cysteine and the closing phenylalanine or tryptophan. D genes are given only for firm matches. A clone size is listed for some rows: how often the clone was seen (once, few, many), or a class if it is expanded.

j_call clone_size v_call d_call cdr3_aa cdr3_nt
TRBJ2-3 few TRBV20-1 . CSANPGTQSTDTQYF TGCAGTGCTAACCCCGGGACGCAGAGCACAGATACGCAGTATTTT
TRBJ2-1 . TRBV21-1 . CASSKAASGNEQFF TGTGCCAGCAGCAAAGCTGCTAGCGGGAATGAGCAGTTCTTC
TRBJ1-1 . TRBV4-3 TRBD1 CASSHPLTGGGTEAFF TGCGCCAGCAGCCATCCATTGACAGGGGGCGGCACTGAAGCTTTCTTT
TRBJ2-5 . TRBV12-3/TRBV12-4 TRBD2 CASKKREGHETQYF TGTGCCAGCAAGAAGCGGGAGGGCCATGAGACCCAGTACTTC
TRBJ2-7 . TRBV27 . CASSSPRGQYF TGTGCCAGCAGTTCCCCGCGGGGGCAGTACTTC
TRBJ2-3 . TRBV7-9 . CASSSLVATSTDTQYF TGTGCCAGCAGCAGCTTAGTGGCGACTAGCACAGATACGCAGTATTTT
TRBJ1-1 few TRBV3-1 TRBD1 CASSQAAGGNTEAFF TGTGCCAGCAGCCAAGCGGCAGGGGGCAACACTGAAGCTTTCTTT
TRBJ1-5 . TRBV4-1 . CASSQGASYSNQPQHF TGCGCCAGCAGCCAGGGGGCTTCTTATAGCAATCAGCCCCAGCATTTT
TRBJ2-7 few TRBV12-3/TRBV12-4 . CASSWDKGYEQYF TGTGCCAGCAGTTGGGACAAAGGCTACGAGCAGTACTTC
TRBJ2-3 few TRBV4-3 TRBD1 CASSQDIQGASTDTQYF TGCGCCAGCAGCCAAGACATACAGGGGGCGAGCACAGATACGCAGTATTTT